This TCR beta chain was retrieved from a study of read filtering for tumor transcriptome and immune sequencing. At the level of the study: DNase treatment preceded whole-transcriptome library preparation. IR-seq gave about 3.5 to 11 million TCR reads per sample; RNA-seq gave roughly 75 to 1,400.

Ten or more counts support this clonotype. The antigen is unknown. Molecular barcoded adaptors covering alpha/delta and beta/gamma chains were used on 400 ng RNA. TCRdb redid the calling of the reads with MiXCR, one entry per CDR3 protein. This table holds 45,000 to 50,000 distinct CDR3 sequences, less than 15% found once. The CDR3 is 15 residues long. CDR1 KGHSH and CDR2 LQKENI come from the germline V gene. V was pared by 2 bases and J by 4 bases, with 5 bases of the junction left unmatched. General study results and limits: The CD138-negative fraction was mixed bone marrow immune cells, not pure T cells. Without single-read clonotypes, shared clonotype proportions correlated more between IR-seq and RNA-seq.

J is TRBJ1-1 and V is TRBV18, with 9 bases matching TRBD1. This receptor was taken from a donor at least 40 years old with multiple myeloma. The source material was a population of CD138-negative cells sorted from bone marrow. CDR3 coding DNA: TGTGCCAGCTCACCAGGTACAGGGGGCGTCACTGAAGCTTTCTTT. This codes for CASSPGTGGVTEAFF. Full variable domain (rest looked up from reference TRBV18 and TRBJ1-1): NAGVMQNPRHLVRRRGQEARLRCSPMKGHSHVYWYRQLPEEGLKFMVYLQKENIIDESGMPKERFSAEFPKEGPSILRIQQVVRGDSAAYFCASSPGTGGVTEAFFGQGTRLTVV.